This is a list of T cell receptor beta chains from one sample in a study of T cells in localized non-small cell lung cancer. The repertoire was sequenced with immunoSEQ multiplex PCR; TCRdb's copy has only in-frame clones and lacks some. This sample has about 2,200 clones, with approximately 38% found just once. This specimen was normal lung tissue next to the tumor, taken before any cancer treatment. The receptor source for this set is a female donor older than 55 with stage I squamous cell lung carcinoma. Both conserved end residues are part of each CDR3. Each record gives: J gene, D gene, V gene, clone size, CDR3 protein, CDR3 DNA. D genes are given only for firm matches. Part of the rows lack a size; the others show once, few, many or a class for expanded clones.

j_call: TRBJ1-3
d_call: TRBD1
v_call: TRBV30
clone_size: .
cdr3_aa: CAWSIGDRGRSGNTIYF
cdr3_nt: TGTGCCTGGAGTATAGGGGACAGAGGTCGCTCTGGAAACACCATATATTTT

j_call: TRBJ2-5
d_call: TRBD1
v_call: TRBV28
clone_size: few
cdr3_aa: CASSSEDRGSRETQYF
cdr3_nt: TGTGCCAGCAGTTCTGAGGACAGGGGAAGTAGGGAGACCCAGTACTTC

j_call: TRBJ2-1
d_call: .
v_call: TRBV29-1
clone_size: once
cdr3_aa: CSVAGGPLGNEQFF
cdr3_nt: TGCAGCGTTGCCGGCGGTCCCCTTGGCAATGAGCAGTTCTTC

j_call: TRBJ2-1
d_call: .
v_call: TRBV19
clone_size: .
cdr3_aa: CASRKGSSYNEQFF
cdr3_nt: TGTGCCAGTCGGAAGGGGAGCTCCTACAATGAGCAGTTCTTC

j_call: TRBJ2-2
d_call: .
v_call: TRBV18
clone_size: .
cdr3_aa: CASSRQKELNTGELFF
cdr3_nt: TGTGCCAGCTCACGACAGAAGGAACTGAACACCGGGGAGCTGTTTTTT

j_call: TRBJ2-7
d_call: .
v_call: TRBV11-3
clone_size: .
cdr3_aa: CASSLASGADEQYF
cdr3_nt: TGTGCCAGCAGCTTGGCGTCGGGGGCAGACGAGCAGTACTTC

j_call: TRBJ2-1
d_call: .
v_call: TRBV18
clone_size: .
cdr3_aa: CASSPDSSSYNEQFF
cdr3_nt: TGTGCCAGCTCACCGGACTCGAGCTCCTACAATGAGCAGTTCTTC

j_call: TRBJ2-7
d_call: .
v_call: TRBV29-1
clone_size: few
cdr3_aa: CSVAGAGYEQYF
cdr3_nt: TGCAGCGTTGCCGGAGCTGGGTACGAGCAGTACTTC

j_call: TRBJ2-1
d_call: .
v_call: TRBV19
clone_size: .
cdr3_aa: CASSPQGQSDEQFF
cdr3_nt: TGTGCCAGTAGTCCCCAAGGACAGTCCGATGAGCAGTTCTTC

j_call: TRBJ2-7
d_call: .
v_call: TRBV18
clone_size: .
cdr3_aa: CASSSRDATTEQYF
cdr3_nt: TGTGCCAGCTCATCTAGGGACGCGACGACCGAGCAGTACTTC

j_call: TRBJ1-4
d_call: .
v_call: TRBV19
clone_size: .
cdr3_aa: CASSWADSNEKLFF
cdr3_nt: TGTGCCAGTAGTTGGGCAGATAGTAATGAAAAACTGTTTTTT

j_call: TRBJ1-1
d_call: .
v_call: TRBV9
clone_size: few
cdr3_aa: CASSEQPGDTEAFF
cdr3_nt: TGTGCCAGCAGTGAACAACCCGGGGACACTGAAGCTTTCTTT

j_call: TRBJ2-7
d_call: TRBD2
v_call: TRBV10-2
clone_size: .
cdr3_aa: CASSDGLAGGEQYF
cdr3_nt: TGCGCCAGCAGTGATGGACTAGCGGGGGGCGAGCAGTACTTC

j_call: TRBJ1-2
d_call: .
v_call: TRBV19
clone_size: .
cdr3_aa: CASQITGGNYGYTF
cdr3_nt: TGTGCCAGCCAGATAACGGGGGGGAACTATGGCTACACCTTC

j_call: TRBJ2-1
d_call: TRBD1
v_call: TRBV4-1
clone_size: few
cdr3_aa: CASSQLTGGAFGNEQFF
cdr3_nt: TGCGCCAGCAGCCAGCTGACAGGGGGCGCGTTTGGCAATGAGCAGTTCTTC

j_call: TRBJ2-1
d_call: TRBD1
v_call: TRBV10-1
clone_size: once
cdr3_aa: CASSDTQGVKGQFF
cdr3_nt: TGCGCCAGCAGTGATACCCAGGGGGTAAAAGGGCAGTTCTTC

j_call: TRBJ2-5
d_call: .
v_call: TRBV11-3
clone_size: medium-sized
cdr3_aa: CASSSRKGQETQYF
cdr3_nt: TGTGCCAGCAGCTCGCGAAAGGGGCAAGAGACCCAGTACTTC

j_call: TRBJ2-7
d_call: TRBD1
v_call: TRBV28
clone_size: few
cdr3_aa: CASSGTGADYEQYF
cdr3_nt: TGTGCCAGCAGTGGGACAGGGGCGGACTACGAGCAGTACTTC

j_call: TRBJ1-5
d_call: .
v_call: TRBV19
clone_size: .
cdr3_aa: CASSAQGGFQNQPQHF
cdr3_nt: TGTGCCAGTAGTGCCCAGGGAGGTTTCCAAAATCAGCCCCAGCATTTT

j_call: TRBJ1-2
d_call: .
v_call: TRBV14
clone_size: .
cdr3_aa: CASSRLGGLGYTF
cdr3_nt: TGTGCCAGCAGCCGTCTCGGGGGTTTAGGCTACACCTTC

j_call: TRBJ2-6
d_call: .
v_call: TRBV6-8
clone_size: large
cdr3_aa: CASSDPSRSGANVLTF
cdr3_nt: TGTGCCAGCAGTGACCCCTCCCGGTCTGGGGCCAACGTCCTGACTTTC

j_call: TRBJ2-7
d_call: TRBD1
v_call: TRBV6-8
clone_size: few
cdr3_aa: CASSLGQGAGEQYF
cdr3_nt: TGTGCCAGCAGTTTGGGACAGGGGGCGGGGGAGCAGTACTTC

j_call: TRBJ2-3
d_call: .
v_call: TRBV6-8
clone_size: few
cdr3_aa: CASTMRADTQYF
cdr3_nt: TGTGCCAGCACCATGAGGGCAGATACGCAGTATTTT

j_call: TRBJ2-3
d_call: .
v_call: TRBV6-8
clone_size: few
cdr3_aa: CASSARGTDTQYF
cdr3_nt: TGTGCCAGCAGTGCCAGAGGAACAGATACGCAGTATTTT

j_call: TRBJ2-2
d_call: .
v_call: TRBV19
clone_size: .
cdr3_aa: CASSHPTGGGTGELFF
cdr3_nt: TGTGCCAGTAGTCATCCGACTGGCGGTGGCACCGGGGAGCTGTTTTTT

j_call: TRBJ2-1
d_call: .
v_call: TRBV11-3
clone_size: .
cdr3_aa: CASSTGTQVNEQFF
cdr3_nt: TGTGCCAGCAGCACCGGGACACAGGTCAATGAGCAGTTCTTC

j_call: TRBJ2-7
d_call: TRBD1
v_call: TRBV28
clone_size: .
cdr3_aa: CASSVLSGQGDRGNF
cdr3_nt: TGTGCCAGCAGCGTGCTTTCCGGACAGGGGGATCGAGGGAACTTC

j_call: TRBJ1-2
d_call: TRBD1
v_call: TRBV11-3
clone_size: .
cdr3_aa: CASSLGGTGERGYTF
cdr3_nt: TGTGCCAGCAGCCTTGGTGGGACAGGAGAACGTGGCTACACCTTC

j_call: TRBJ1-4
d_call: .
v_call: TRBV15
clone_size: .
cdr3_aa: CATSRAGGPTTNEKLFF
cdr3_nt: TGTGCCACCAGCAGAGCGGGGGGACCAACAACTAATGAAAAACTGTTTTTT

j_call: TRBJ2-3
d_call: .
v_call: TRBV6-8
clone_size: few
cdr3_aa: CASSLEQGTDTQYF
cdr3_nt: TGTGCCAGCAGTTTGGAGCAAGGAACAGATACGCAGTATTTT

j_call: TRBJ1-1
d_call: .
v_call: TRBV11-3
clone_size: few
cdr3_aa: CASSLRTANTEAFF
cdr3_nt: TGTGCCAGCAGCCTCCGGACAGCCAACACTGAAGCTTTCTTT

j_call: TRBJ1-2
d_call: .
v_call: TRBV9
clone_size: few
cdr3_aa: CASSVTGRGYTF
cdr3_nt: TGTGCCAGCAGTGTAACGGGTCGTGGCTACACCTTC

j_call: TRBJ2-3
d_call: .
v_call: TRBV28
clone_size: .
cdr3_aa: CASSLRLGGTDTQYF
cdr3_nt: TGTGCCAGCAGTTTACGGCTAGGTGGCACAGATACGCAGTATTTT

j_call: TRBJ1-4
d_call: .
v_call: TRBV14
clone_size: .
cdr3_aa: CASSQVGPTTNEKLFF
cdr3_nt: TGTGCCAGCAGCCAAGTGGGCCCAACAACTAATGAAAAACTGTTTTTT

j_call: TRBJ1-2
d_call: TRBD1
v_call: TRBV18
clone_size: .
cdr3_aa: CASSIDRVRGYTF
cdr3_nt: TGTGCCAGCTCAATAGACAGGGTGCGTGGCTACACCTTC

j_call: TRBJ2-7
d_call: TRBD1
v_call: TRBV19
clone_size: .
cdr3_aa: CASSMTPGAGTGEQYF
cdr3_nt: TGTGCCAGTAGTATGACTCCGGGTGCGGGGACAGGGGAGCAGTACTTC

j_call: TRBJ2-1
d_call: TRBD2
v_call: TRBV15
clone_size: once
cdr3_aa: CATSRGGSLAGQYNEQFF
cdr3_nt: TGTGCCACCAGCAGAGGAGGGTCTCTAGCGGGACAGTACAATGAGCAGTTCTTC

j_call: TRBJ1-2
d_call: TRBD1
v_call: TRBV9
clone_size: few
cdr3_aa: CASSDRPGGNDYGYTF
cdr3_nt: TGTGCTAGCAGCGATCGACCAGGGGGTAACGACTATGGCTACACCTTC

j_call: TRBJ2-7
d_call: .
v_call: TRBV29-1
clone_size: .
cdr3_aa: CSGGGGFYEQYF
cdr3_nt: TGCAGCGGGGGCGGGGGCTTCTACGAGCAGTACTTC

j_call: TRBJ2-6
d_call: .
v_call: TRBV5-1
clone_size: .
cdr3_aa: CASSSLDPGANVLTF
cdr3_nt: TGCGCCAGCAGCTCCTTGGACCCTGGGGCCAACGTCCTGACTTTC

j_call: TRBJ1-1
d_call: .
v_call: TRBV11-3
clone_size: medium-sized
cdr3_aa: CASSQRTANTEAFF
cdr3_nt: TGTGCCAGCAGTCAACGGACAGCGAACACTGAAGCTTTCTTT

j_call: TRBJ2-7
d_call: TRBD1
v_call: TRBV10-3
clone_size: few
cdr3_aa: CAIRGTGGSYEQYF
cdr3_nt: TGTGCCATCAGGGGGACAGGGGGCTCCTACGAGCAGTACTTC

j_call: TRBJ2-5
d_call: .
v_call: TRBV6-8
clone_size: few
cdr3_aa: CASSFPGETQYF
cdr3_nt: TGTGCCAGCAGTTTCCCGGGAGAGACCCAGTACTTC

j_call: TRBJ1-1
d_call: .
v_call: TRBV5-1
clone_size: .
cdr3_aa: CASSNRGMNTEAFF
cdr3_nt: TGCGCCAGCAGCAACCGGGGCATGAACACTGAAGCTTTCTTT

j_call: TRBJ2-2
d_call: .
v_call: TRBV7-5
clone_size: .
cdr3_aa: CASSRGQGSTGELFF
cdr3_nt: TGTGCCAGCAGCCGTGGACAGGGCTCTACCGGGGAGCTGTTTTTT

j_call: TRBJ2-1
d_call: .
v_call: TRBV5-1
clone_size: few
cdr3_aa: CASRSDSTPTREQFF
cdr3_nt: TGCGCCAGTAGATCCGACAGCACCCCAACAAGAGAGCAGTTCTTC

j_call: TRBJ2-3
d_call: .
v_call: TRBV29-1
clone_size: .
cdr3_aa: CSVDLGWGDTQYF
cdr3_nt: TGCAGCGTTGACTTAGGCTGGGGGGATACGCAGTATTTT

j_call: TRBJ1-2
d_call: .
v_call: TRBV14
clone_size: .
cdr3_aa: CASSHFSRADSNYGYTF
cdr3_nt: TGTGCCAGCAGCCACTTTTCTAGGGCGGATTCTAACTATGGCTACACCTTC

j_call: TRBJ2-7
d_call: TRBD1
v_call: TRBV11-3
clone_size: .
cdr3_aa: CASSTRTGTGFFEQYF
cdr3_nt: TGTGCCAGCAGCACGCGAACCGGGACAGGGTTTTTCGAGCAGTACTTC

j_call: TRBJ2-5
d_call: .
v_call: TRBV14
clone_size: .
cdr3_aa: CASSGYQETQYF
cdr3_nt: TGTGCCAGCAGTGGCTACCAAGAGACCCAGTACTTC

j_call: TRBJ2-5
d_call: TRBD2
v_call: TRBV11-3
clone_size: few
cdr3_aa: CASSLELAGGLETQYF
cdr3_nt: TGTGCCAGCAGCTTAGAACTAGCGGGGGGGCTGGAGACCCAGTACTTC

j_call: TRBJ1-2
d_call: TRBD1
v_call: TRBV7-1
clone_size: few
cdr3_aa: CASSVAGTGMGYTF
cdr3_nt: TGTGCCAGCAGCGTAGCCGGGACAGGGATGGGCTACACCTTC

j_call: TRBJ1-5
d_call: TRBD1
v_call: TRBV6-8
clone_size: few
cdr3_aa: CASRHGDRGYQPQHF
cdr3_nt: TGTGCCAGCAGACATGGGGACAGGGGATATCAGCCCCAGCATTTT

j_call: TRBJ2-1
d_call: TRBD2
v_call: TRBV14
clone_size: once
cdr3_aa: CASSPYMGLAWGNEQFF
cdr3_nt: TGTGCCAGCAGCCCCTACATGGGACTAGCGTGGGGGAATGAGCAGTTCTTC

j_call: TRBJ2-2
d_call: .
v_call: TRBV9
clone_size: .
cdr3_aa: CASSSRARVAGELFF
cdr3_nt: TGTGCCAGCAGTTCCCGGGCCCGGGTGGCCGGGGAGCTGTTTTTT

j_call: TRBJ2-3
d_call: .
v_call: TRBV6-8
clone_size: .
cdr3_aa: CASSTRGRTDTQYF
cdr3_nt: TGTGCCAGCAGCACCAGAGGCCGCACAGATACGCAGTATTTT

j_call: TRBJ2-5
d_call: .
v_call: TRBV7-5
clone_size: few
cdr3_aa: CASSSGGRAGETQYF
cdr3_nt: TGTGCCAGCAGCTCGGGCGGGAGGGCCGGAGAGACCCAGTACTTC